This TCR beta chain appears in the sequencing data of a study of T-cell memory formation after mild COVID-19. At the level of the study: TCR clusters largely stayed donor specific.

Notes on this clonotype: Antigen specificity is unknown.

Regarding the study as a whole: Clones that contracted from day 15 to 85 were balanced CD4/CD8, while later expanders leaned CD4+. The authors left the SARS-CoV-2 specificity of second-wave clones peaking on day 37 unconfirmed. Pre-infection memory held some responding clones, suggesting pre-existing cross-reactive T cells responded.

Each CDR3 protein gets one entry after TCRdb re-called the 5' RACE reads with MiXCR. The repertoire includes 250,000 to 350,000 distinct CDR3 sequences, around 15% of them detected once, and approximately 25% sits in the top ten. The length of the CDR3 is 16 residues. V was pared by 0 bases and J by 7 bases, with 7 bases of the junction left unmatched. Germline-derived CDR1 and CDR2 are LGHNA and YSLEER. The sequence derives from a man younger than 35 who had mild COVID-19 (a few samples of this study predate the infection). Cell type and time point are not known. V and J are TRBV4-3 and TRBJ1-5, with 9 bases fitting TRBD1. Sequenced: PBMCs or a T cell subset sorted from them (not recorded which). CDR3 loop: CASSQERGQGGQPQHF. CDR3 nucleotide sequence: TGCGCCAGCAGCCAAGAAAGGGGACAGGGAGGCCAGCCCCAGCATTTT.